The next 26 T cell receptor beta chains were all read from a single sample in a study of glioma-infiltrating T cells after dendritic cell vaccination. Time point indicated: after dendritic cell vaccination, including at tumor progression/relapse. Profiling relied on immunoSEQ multiplex PCR, and the TCRdb table lists in-frame clones only, not all of them. The sample carries about 99,000 clones, around 80% recorded once. The sample consisted of blood, taken after dendritic cell vaccination. These receptors originate from a human donor with glioblastoma.

The chain joins TRBV5-1 to TRBJ1-3; no clear D. V was pared by 0 bases and J by 0 bases, with 10 bases between. Germline loops: CDR1 SGHRS, CDR2 YFSETQ. This CDR3 spans 16 amino acids. DNA for the CDR3: TGCGCCAGCAGCTTGGAAATGGTCGGCTCTGGAAACACCATATATTTT. Residues: CASSLEMVGSGNTIYF.

This clone appeared once. This rearrangement joins TRBV11-2 to TRBJ1-2; 8 bases fit TRBD1. V shed 3 bases, J shed 8 bases, and the junction held 8 bases outside the gene matches. Germline V lookup: CDR1 SGHAT, CDR2 FQNNGV. The CDR3 length is 14 residues. This CDR3 is CASSFDTGGSGYTF. CDR3 sequence (DNA): TGTGCCAGCAGCTTCGATACAGGGGGTAGCGGCTACACCTTC.

The chain is built from TRBV15 and TRBJ2-4; 8 positions agree with TRBD1. The ends lost 5 bases at V and 2 bases at J; junction bases unmatched: 2. In germline, CDR1 is LNHNV, CDR2 YYDKDF (reference sequence). There are 14 residues in the CDR3. The CDR3 region is CATSGQGTKNIQYF. CDR3 DNA sequence: TGTGCCACCAGCGGACAGGGAACCAAAAACATTCAGTACTTC.

In this sample, this clone turned up once. The V gene is TRBV28, the J gene TRBJ1-2, with D hard to call. The ends were cut back, 6 bases at V and 3 bases at J, with 17 bases in the middle. The CDR3 is made up of 15 amino acids. In germline, CDR1 is MDHEN, CDR2 SYDVKM. The chain's CDR3 is CASSVPRGVYYGYTF. For the CDR3, the DNA is TGTGCCAGCAGCGTGCCGCGCGGGGTATACTATGGCTACACCTTC.

J is TRBJ1-2 and V is TRBV30, with D perhaps TRBD1 (6 bases). The germline gives CDR1 GTSNPN, CDR2 SVGIG (reference sequence). This CDR3 region has 13 residues. V lost 4 bases to trimming and J lost 8 bases, with 17 bases between them. This CDR3 reads CAWNGQLVKGYTF. The CDR3 DNA is TGTGCCTGGAATGGACAGCTAGTCAAGGGCTACACCTTC.

The genes are TRBV14 and TRBJ1-2; no clear D gene. V gave up 3 bases and J gave up 4 bases, with 9 bases separating them. In germline, CDR1 is SGHDN, CDR2 FVKESK. CDR3 length: 13 residues. For the CDR3, the DNA is TGTGCCAGCAGCCAGGCCGTGGCCTATGGCTACACCTTC. This translates into CASSQAVAYGYTF.

The chain has TRBV5-1 and TRBJ2-1; the match to TRBD2 covers 11 bases. The CDR3 runs 14 residues. Trimming cost V 4 bases and J 7 bases; bases outside gene matches: 4. Germline V CDR1 and CDR2: SGHRS, YFSETQ. The DNA of the CDR3 is TGCGCCAGCAGCATAGCGGGAGGGCCTAATGAGCAGTTCTTC. Its translation: CASSIAGGPNEQFF. Full variable domain (outside the CDR3, taken from reference TRBV5-1 and TRBJ2-1): KAGVTQTPRYLIKTRGQQVTLSCSPISGHRSVSWYQQTPGQGLQFLFEYFSETQRNKGNFPGRFSGRQFSNSRSEMNVSTLELGDSALYLCASSIAGGPNEQFFGPGTRLTVL.

V gene TRBV5-1 combines with J gene TRBJ2-5; D uncertain. This CDR3 is built from 15 residues. Trimming took 2 bases from V and 1 from J, leaving 12 bases between them. The V gene's germline CDR1 is SGHRS and CDR2 YFSETQ. The CDR3 sequence is CASSFTISSQETQYF. The CDR3 DNA follows: TGCGCCAGCAGCTTCACCATTTCCAGCCAAGAGACCCAGTACTTC.

V usage is TRBV28 and J usage is TRBJ2-7; 9 bases line up with TRBD2. The CDR3 has 15 amino acids. The junction had 7 bases not matched to a gene; V was cut back by 3 bases and J by 4 bases. Germline CDR1 MDHEN, CDR2 SYDVKM. The CDR3 is CASSFPAGGRYEQYF. The CDR3 DNA reads TGTGCCAGCAGTTTCCCGGCGGGAGGGAGGTACGAGCAGTACTTC.

The chain joins TRBV6-6 to TRBJ1-5; D call uncertain. This CDR3 has 11 amino acids. V lost 5 bases, J lost 4 bases, and 3 bases lay in between. CDR1 MNHNY and CDR2 SVGAGI come from the germline V gene (reference sequence). The CDR3 sequence is CASSQNQPQHF. CDR3 in DNA: TGTGCCAGCAGTCAGAATCAGCCCCAGCATTTT.

The V call is TRBV27, the J call TRBJ2-3; TRBD2 is a possible D gene (6 bases). V lost 5 bases and J lost 2, with 14 bases in between. CDR1 MNHEY and CDR2 SMNVEV come from the germline V gene (reference sequence). The CDR3 runs 15 residues. The CDR3 region is CASSPGTFTTDTQYF. CDR3 nucleotides: TGTGCCAGCAGTCCGGGGACTTTTACCACAGATACGCAGTATTTT.

V gene TRBV2 combines with J gene TRBJ2-7; 12 bases line up with TRBD2. This CDR3 region has 14 residues. The trim removed 7 bases at V and 1 base at J, leaving 2 bases unmatched. The germline V gene has CDR1 SNHLY and CDR2 FYNNEI. CDR3: CASKLAGGSYEQYF. CDR3 coding DNA: TGTGCCAGCAAACTAGCGGGAGGTTCCTACGAGCAGTACTTC.

Points on this clone: One end of the junction does not line up with germline, which may come from a read error. This chain joins TRBV7-7 and TRBJ2-5; possible D gene TRBD2, 7 bases. CDR1 SSHAT and CDR2 FNYEAQ come from the germline V gene (reference sequence). The length of the CDR3 is 15 residues. This chain's CDR3 is CASSLEGGRGETQYF. The CDR3 bases are TGTGCTAGCAGCTTAGAGGGGGGGCGCGGAGAGACCCAGTACTTC.

The chain combines TRBV5-1 with TRBJ2-2, with 7 nucleotides matching TRBD1. V was pared by 4 bases and J by 3 bases, with 12 bases of the junction left unmatched. This CDR3 is 17 amino acids long. Germline V lookup: CDR1 SGHRS, CDR2 YFSETQ. CDR3 protein: CASSLSSLQGHTGELFF. DNA for the CDR3: TGCGCCAGCAGCCTCTCTAGCCTACAGGGGCACACCGGGGAGCTGTTTTTT.

The chain couples TRBV7-9 to TRBJ2-3, with 10 bases identical to TRBD2. There are 16 residues in the CDR3. V shed 5 bases and J 2 bases; nucleotides not matched to a gene: 7. CDR1 is SEHNR and CDR2 is FQNEAQ in the germline V gene (reference sequence). Here the CDR3 reads CASSPGLAPFTDTQYF. As DNA, the CDR3 is TGTGCCAGCAGCCCGGGACTAGCGCCGTTCACAGATACGCAGTATTTT.

J is TRBJ1-1 and V is TRBV15; D is ambiguous. Germline values: CDR1 LNHNV, CDR2 YYDKDF (reference sequence). The CDR3 is 15 residues long. Deletions cut 4 bases from V and 0 bases from J, with 12 bases between. CDR3 region: CATSNVRSMNTEAFF. DNA for the CDR3: TGTGCCACCAGCAACGTCAGGTCCATGAACACTGAAGCTTTCTTT.

V gene TRBV30 combines with J gene TRBJ2-5; TRBD2 agrees at 10 bases. This CDR3 is 17 amino acids long. Germline CDR1 is GTSNPN and CDR2 is SVGIG (reference sequence). With 0 bases clipped from V and 5 bases from J, the junction kept 12 bases outside the gene matches. The CDR3 is CAWSVGVLAGAGETQYF. CDR3 coding DNA: TGTGCCTGGAGTGTAGGGGTCCTAGCGGGGGCAGGGGAGACCCAGTACTTC.

This sequence joins TRBV11-2 and TRBJ2-7; 11 bases align to TRBD2. In germline, CDR1 is SGHAT, CDR2 FQNNGV. The junction had 6 bases not matched to a gene; V was cut back by 4 bases and J by 10 bases. The CDR3 is made up of 13 amino acids. The DNA for the CDR3 is TGTGCCAGCAGCTGGGATAGCGGGAGGGATCAGTACTTC. Amino acid sequence: CASSWDSGRDQYF.

This clone was seen a handful of times. This rearrangement joins TRBV7-2 to TRBJ1-3; no clear D. Trimming cost V 5 bases and J 2 bases, with 13 bases left between them. The CDR3 extends over 15 amino acids. Germline values: CDR1 SGHTA, CDR2 FQGNSA. Written as DNA, the CDR3 is TGTGCCAGCAGCCGAGGGAGGCCCCCTGGAAACACCATATATTTT. It translates to CASSRGRPPGNTIYF.

The chain joins TRBV11-2 to TRBJ2-3; TRBD1 aligns across 7 bases. The trim removed 4 bases at V and 0 bases at J, leaving 7 bases unmatched. Germline CDR1 and CDR2: SGHAT and FQNNGV. The CDR3 length is 16 residues. CDR3 nucleotide sequence: TGTGCCAGCAGCTCTCTCGGACAGGTTAGCACAGATACGCAGTATTTT. Encoded protein: CASSSLGQVSTDTQYF.

V usage is TRBV19 and J usage is TRBJ2-3; D gene unclear. CDR1 LNHDA and CDR2 SQIVND come from the germline V gene (reference sequence). The V end was cut by 1 base, the J end by 5 bases, with 10 bases between. The CDR3 totals 14 residues. DNA of the CDR3: TGTGCCAGTAGTATAGGAGGTTCGGGAGATACGCAGTATTTT. It specifies CASSIGGSGDTQYF.

A single count supports this clone. J is TRBJ2-7 and V is TRBV7-2, with a weak D call TRBD1 (7 bases). Trimming left V 4 bases short and J 2 bases short, with 12 bases between. This CDR3 spans 14 amino acids. The germline V gene encodes CDR1 SGHTA and CDR2 FQGNSA. In DNA form, the CDR3 reads TGTGCCAGCAGCTCCCAGGGGGGACCCTACGAGCAGTACTTC. This gives the protein CASSSQGGPYEQYF.

This clone was seen a few times. CDR3 sequence reads: CATSRDRDTQYF. The CDR3 region has the DNA TGTGCCACCAGCAGAGATCGGGATACGCAGTATTTT. The chain links TRBV15 to TRBJ2-3, with no clear D. The CDR3 runs 12 residues. V shed 0 bases and J shed 6 bases, with 4 bases lying between them. CDR1 is LNHNV, CDR2 YYDKDF, per germline (reference sequence).

This rearrangement joins TRBV19 to TRBJ2-4; D is uncertain. Germline values: CDR1 LNHDA, CDR2 SQIVND (reference sequence). V was trimmed by 3 bases and J by 7 bases, leaving 7 bases between them. The CDR3 runs 12 residues. The CDR3 loop reads CASSIGQNIQYF. CDR3 DNA: TGTGCCAGTAGTATTGGGCAGAACATTCAGTACTTC.

The chain uses TRBV30 and TRBJ1-4, with 9 bases aligning to TRBD1. The V gene end was trimmed by 0 bases and the J gene end by 5 bases; junction bases not matched to a gene: 1. This CDR3 has 14 residues. The germline V gene encodes CDR1 GTSNPN and CDR2 SVGIG (reference sequence). CDR3 residues: CAWSVGTGNEKLFF. The CDR3, as DNA: TGTGCCTGGAGTGTTGGGACAGGGAATGAAAAACTGTTTTTT. Full variable domain (outside the CDR3, taken from reference TRBV30 and TRBJ1-4): SQTIHQWPATLVQPVGSPLSLECTVEGTSNPNLYWYRQAAGRGLQLLFYSVGIGQISSEVPQNLSASRPQDRQFILSSKKLLLSDSGFYLCAWSVGTGNEKLFFGSGTQLSVL.

V gene TRBV10-3 combines with J gene TRBJ1-2; unclear D gene. The germline CDR1 and CDR2 sequences are ENHRY and SYGVKD. Between the trimmed V and J ends, which lost 2 bases and 3 bases, there was a span of 7 bases. CDR3 length: 13 amino acids. The CDR3 sequence is CAISENSDYGYTF. The CDR3 DNA reads as TGTGCCATCAGTGAGAACAGTGACTATGGCTACACCTTC.